Each of the 5 T cell receptor beta chains below was sequenced from the same sample in a study of cytomegalovirus exposure and HLA in healthy donors. The PCR used 60 Vbeta and 13 Jbeta primers. The repertoire was sequenced with immunoSEQ multiplex PCR; TCRdb's copy has only in-frame clones and lacks some. This sample yields 74,000 or so clones, of which 65% to 70% are seen a single time; approximately 2% belongs to the top ten. The sequenced sample was PBMCs. All receptors derive from a woman in her twenties or thirties in good health and CMV-seronegative.

This rearrangement joins TRBV7-8 to TRBJ1-1, with a weak D call TRBD1 (5 bases). Germline V gene data show CDR1 as SGHVS and CDR2 as FQNEAQ. The CDR3 has 14 amino acids. Trimming stripped 2 bases from V and 1 base from J, with 8 bases between. CDR3 sequence (DNA): TGTGCCAGCAGCTTATGGGGGGAGAACACTGAAGCTTTCTTT. This encodes CASSLWGENTEAFF.

Of note for this clone: Its ends do not fully match the called genes, so a read error is possible. The chain employs TRBV4-1 and TRBJ1-5, with 7 bases matching TRBD1. Germline-derived CDR1 and CDR2 are MGHRA and YSYEKL. This CDR3 contains 16 residues. CDR3 DNA: TGTGCCAGCAGCCAAGAGCAGGGGGTAAGGCATCAGCCCCAGCATTTT. Translation gives CASSQEQGVRHQPQHF.

The chain uses TRBV30 and TRBJ1-2; TRBD1 aligns across 11 bases. There are 14 residues in the CDR3. The J segment lost 3 bases and the V segment lost 8 bases, leaving 8 bases of the junction unmatched. The germline gives CDR1 GTSNPN, CDR2 SVGIG (reference sequence). CDR3 sequence: CARFGQGADYGYTF. Here the CDR3 DNA reads TGTGCCAGATTCGGACAGGGGGCGGACTATGGCTACACCTTC.

The chain has TRBV27 and TRBJ1-5, with a tentative D call TRBD1 (6 bases). Trimming shortened V by 2 bases and J by 6 bases, and 8 bases separated the two germline ends. This CDR3 is built from 13 residues. The germline gives CDR1 MNHEY, CDR2 SMNVEV (reference sequence). The CDR3 DNA reads as TGTGCCAGCAGTTTACAGGGGACTCAGCCCCAGCATTTT. Translation: CASSLQGTQPQHF.

The chain links TRBV5-4 to TRBJ1-2; TRBD1 might be the D (6 bases). The CDR3 loop spans 12 amino acids. Looked up from germline, CDR1 is SGHNT and CDR2 is YYREEE (reference sequence). The germline V and J ends were trimmed by 6 bases and 8 bases, with 14 bases remaining between them. The chain's CDR3 is CASTKGGRGYTF. For the CDR3, the DNA is TGTGCCAGCACCAAAGGGGGACGGGGCTACACCTTC.